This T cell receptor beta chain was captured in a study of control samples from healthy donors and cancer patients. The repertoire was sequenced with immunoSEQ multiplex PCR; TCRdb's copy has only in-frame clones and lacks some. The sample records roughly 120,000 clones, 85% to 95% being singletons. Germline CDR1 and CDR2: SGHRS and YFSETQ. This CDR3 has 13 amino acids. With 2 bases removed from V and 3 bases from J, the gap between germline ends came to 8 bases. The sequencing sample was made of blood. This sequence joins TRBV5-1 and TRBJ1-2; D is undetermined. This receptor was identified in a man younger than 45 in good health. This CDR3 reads CASSFDGDYGYTF. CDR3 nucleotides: TGCGCCAGCAGCTTTGACGGGGACTATGGCTACACCTTC.